Listed here are 31 T cell receptor beta chains from one sample, sequenced in a study of CD8+ T cells in alopecia areata. Sequencing relied on a cDNA template that was reverse transcribed from extracted RNA. Only in-frame clones appear in the TCRdb table, and some are missing; sequencing was by immunoSEQ multiplex PCR. The table has some 120,000 clones, 47% seen once. Sequencing was done on a sample of NKG2D-low CD8+ T cells sorted from blood. These receptors were obtained from a human donor with alopecia areata.

The chain employs TRBV29-1 and TRBJ2-7; 10 bases fit TRBD1. Germline lookup yields CDR1 SQVTM and CDR2 ANQGSEA. The CDR3 is made up of 14 amino acids. Losses at the gene ends were 3 bases for V and 2 bases for J; bases not matched to a gene: 4. The CDR3 here is CSVDRDRGPYEQYF. In nucleotides, the CDR3 is TGCAGCGTTGACCGGGACAGGGGACCCTACGAGCAGTACTTC.

The J gene is TRBJ2-2, the V gene TRBV29-1; no firm D call. The length of the CDR3 is 14 residues. Per germline, CDR1 SQVTM and CDR2 ANQGSEA. V gave up 6 bases and J gave up 0 bases, with 11 bases separating them. The CDR3 protein is CSVELRPNTGELFF. The CDR3 DNA reads as TGCAGCGTCGAACTCCGGCCGAACACCGGGGAGCTGTTTTTT.

The J gene is TRBJ2-7, the V gene TRBV11-2, with 10 nucleotides matching TRBD1. With V trimmed by 2 bases and J by 3 bases, 4 bases remained unmatched. The CDR3 extends over 15 amino acids. The germline V gene has CDR1 SGHAT and CDR2 FQNNGV. The CDR3 DNA is TGTGCCAGCAGCTTACTGGGACAGGGGTACTACGAGCAGTACTTC. Its translation is CASSLLGQGYYEQYF.

This clone was seen a few times. The V gene is TRBV15, the J gene TRBJ1-5; a weak D match, TRBD1 (5 bases). With 1 base removed from V and 7 bases from J, the gap between germline ends came to 8 bases. The CDR3 runs 13 residues. Germline V CDR1 and CDR2: LNHNV, YYDKDF (reference sequence). This CDR3 is CATSRAGDQPQHF. DNA for the CDR3: TGTGCCACCAGCAGAGCGGGGGACCAGCCCCAGCATTTT.

The rearrangement links TRBV29-1 to TRBJ2-1; D is perhaps TRBD2 (7 bases). CDR3 length equals 15 residues. Germline CDR1 reads SQVTM; CDR2 reads ANQGSEA. V was pared by 8 bases and J by 0 bases, with 17 bases between. The DNA for the CDR3 is TGCAGCTCAGTGGGGGCTAGCGGCTCCTACAATGAGCAGTTCTTC. Protein sequence: CSSVGASGSYNEQFF.

Notes on this clone: The sample contains more than one DNA sequence encoding this CDR3. The chain uses TRBV27 and TRBJ2-7; D unresolved. CDR1 MNHEY and CDR2 SMNVEV come from the germline V gene (reference sequence). With 6 bases removed from V and 3 bases from J, the gap between germline ends came to 9 bases. The CDR3 runs to 12 residues. The CDR3 region is CASSLPGYEQYF. For the CDR3, the DNA is TGTGCCAGCAGCCTGCCGGGCTACGAGCAGTACTTC.

The chain carries TRBV2 and TRBJ2-7; no reliable D call. V was shortened by 8 bases and J by 7 bases, with 6 bases between the two germline ends. CDR1 and CDR2 (germline): SNHLY, FYNNEI. This CDR3 comprises 9 residues. The chain's CDR3 is CASGREQYF. As DNA, the CDR3 is TGTGCCAGCGGCCGGGAGCAGTACTTC.

The genes are TRBV4-1 and TRBJ2-5; TRBD1 is a possible D gene (5 bases). The CDR3 has 13 amino acids. Germline V gene data show CDR1 as MGHRA and CDR2 as YSYEKL. Trimming pared 5 bases from V and 1 base from J, leaving 8 bases between. The CDR3 region is CASSYRPQETQYF. In nucleotides, the CDR3 is TGCGCCAGCAGCTACAGGCCCCAAGAGACCCAGTACTTC.

The CDR3 loop reads CASSALAFGDTQYF. In DNA, the CDR3 is TGTGCCAGCAGCGCCCTAGCGTTCGGAGATACGCAGTATTTT. The V and J genes are TRBV6-1 and TRBJ2-3; tentatively, D is TRBD2 (6 bases). This CDR3 is 14 amino acids long. Germline assignment: CDR1 MNHNS and CDR2 SASEGT. Trimming pared 6 bases from V and 5 bases from J, leaving 15 bases between.

This clone was detected only a few times. The genes are TRBV15 and TRBJ2-6; D is unclear. V was trimmed by 6 bases and J by 0 bases, leaving 9 bases between them. Germline CDR1 and CDR2: LNHNV and YYDKDF (reference sequence). The length of the CDR3 is 15 residues. This chain's CDR3 is CATSAVSSGANVLTF. The CDR3 nucleotides read TGTGCCACCAGTGCGGTGAGCTCTGGGGCCAACGTCCTGACTTTC. The variable domain in full, with the rest retrieved from reference TRBV15 and TRBJ2-6, is DAMVIQNPRYQVTQFGKPVTLSCSQTLNHNVMYWYQQKSSQAPKLLFHYYDKDFNNEADTPDNFQSRRPNTSFCFLDIRSPGLGDTAMYLCATSAVSSGANVLTFGAGSRLTVL.

V usage is TRBV28 and J usage is TRBJ2-3; TRBD1 agrees at 8 bases. The CDR3 is 14 residues long. Unmatched junction bases numbered 5, after V lost 6 bases and J lost 3 bases. Germline V gives CDR1 MDHEN, CDR2 SYDVKM. In nucleotides, the CDR3 is TGTGCCAGCAGCCCGGACAGGGCTACAGATACGCAGTATTTT. Its translation: CASSPDRATDTQYF.

The chain uses TRBV2 and TRBJ1-5; D perhaps matches TRBD1 (5 bases). V was cut by 6 bases and J by 6 bases, with 12 bases left in between. In germline, CDR1 is SNHLY, CDR2 FYNNEI. The CDR3 has 13 residues. CDR3 region: CASRPGTSQPQHF. Here the CDR3 DNA reads TGTGCCAGCAGGCCCGGGACCTCTCAGCCCCAGCATTTT.

The gene calls are TRBV29-1 and TRBJ2-7, with D unclear. Germline lookup yields CDR1 SQVTM and CDR2 ANQGSEA. Trimming cost V 2 bases and J 5 bases, with 4 bases left between them. The CDR3 covers 10 residues. CDR3 loop: CSVESNEQYF. DNA for the CDR3: TGCAGCGTTGAATCTAACGAGCAGTACTTC.

The gene calls are TRBV29-1 and TRBJ1-2, with unresolved D. Per germline, CDR1 SQVTM and CDR2 ANQGSEA. V dropped 4 bases and J dropped 3 bases, with 6 bases sitting between them. CDR3 length equals 11 residues. The CDR3 bases are TGCAGCGTTGTACTCGACTATGGCTACACCTTC. Its protein product is CSVVLDYGYTF.

This clone turned up a few times. The chain joins TRBV29-1 to TRBJ1-2; 7 bases agree with TRBD1. The CDR3 is 14 amino acids. Trimming took 6 bases from V and 4 from J; bases not matched to a gene: 11. Per the germline V gene, CDR1 is SQVTM and CDR2 is ANQGSEA. Here the CDR3 reads CSVPDRADGYGYTF. In nucleotides, the CDR3 is TGCAGCGTCCCCGACAGGGCCGACGGCTATGGCTACACCTTC.

In this sample, this clone turned up a few times. The rearrangement links TRBV29-1 to TRBJ2-5, with TRBD2 matching 9 bases. Germline CDR1 SQVTM, CDR2 ANQGSEA. V was clipped by 6 bases and J by 0 bases; unmatched bases: 8. CDR3 length: 15 amino acids. CDR3 sequence reads: CSVVSGRKYQETQYF. Here the CDR3 DNA reads TGCAGCGTCGTTAGCGGGAGAAAGTACCAAGAGACCCAGTACTTC.

This rearrangement joins TRBV29-1 to TRBJ2-1, with 10 bases aligning to TRBD1. CDR3 length: 12 residues. Trimming removed 6 bases from V and 7 bases from J; junction bases left unmatched: 3. Germline V gene data show CDR1 as SQVTM and CDR2 as ANQGSEA. The CDR3 protein is CSVVGQGNEQFF. DNA for the CDR3: TGCAGCGTAGTGGGACAGGGGAATGAGCAGTTCTTC.

The V call is TRBV4-2, the J call TRBJ2-2; D call uncertain. The germline V and J ends were trimmed by 4 bases and 5 bases, with 14 bases remaining between them. This CDR3 has 15 residues. Germline values: CDR1 LGHNA, CDR2 YNFKEQ. CDR3 bases: TGTGCCAGCAGCCCTATAGACGCCAGAACCGGGGAGCTGTTTTTT. Translated, it gives CASSPIDARTGELFF.

The chain uses TRBV27 and TRBJ1-2; D remains ambiguous. Germline V gene data show CDR1 as MNHEY and CDR2 as SMNVEV (reference sequence). The ends were cut back, 2 bases at V and 2 bases at J, with 6 bases in the middle. CDR3 length: 13 residues. In DNA, the CDR3 is TGTGCCAGCAGTTTAGACGGGAACTATGGCTACACCTTC. It yields the protein CASSLDGNYGYTF.

The V and J genes are TRBV27 and TRBJ2-5; D may be TRBD2 (6 bases). This CDR3 has 15 amino acids. V was clipped by 4 bases and J by 7 bases, with 19 bases between them. Germline lookup yields CDR1 MNHEY and CDR2 SMNVEV (reference sequence). CDR3 bases: TGTGCCAGCAGTTCTCTTGGACGGGGGTATGGGACCCAGTACTTC. This encodes CASSSLGRGYGTQYF.

This clone occurred a few times. CDR3 region: CASSSHRGLAGYEQYF. CDR3 bases: TGTGCCAGCAGTTCCCACCGGGGGTTAGCGGGTTACGAGCAGTACTTC. The J gene is TRBJ2-7, the V gene TRBV7-2; 7 bases are a match to TRBD2. CDR1 is SGHTA, CDR2 FQGNSA, per germline. J gave up 4 bases and V 6 bases, and 15 bases lay outside the gene matches. CDR3 length: 16 amino acids. The full variable domain, with the rest looked up from reference TRBV7-2 and TRBJ2-7, is GAGVSQSPSNKVTEKGKDVELRCDPISGHTALYWYRQSLGQGLEFLIYFQGNSAPDKSGLPSDRFSAERTGGSVSTLTIQRTQQEDSAVYLCASSSHRGLAGYEQYFGPGTRLTVT.

This clone was seen only once. This rearrangement joins TRBV5-1 to TRBJ2-5, with TRBD2 matching 12 bases. With V trimmed by 3 bases and J by 5 bases, 14 bases remained unmatched. Germline lookup yields CDR1 SGHRS and CDR2 YFSETQ. The CDR3 length is 18 residues. The CDR3 protein is CASSSLRTSGVQEETQYF. The DNA for the CDR3 is TGCGCCAGCAGCTCGCTCAGGACTAGCGGGGTGCAAGAGGAGACCCAGTACTTC.

The CDR3 DNA sequence: TGCGCCAGCGGGCTTAGCTCCTACAATGAGCAGTTCTTC. It encodes CASGLSSYNEQFF. This rearrangement joins TRBV5-1 to TRBJ2-1; no firm D call. V lost 7 bases and J lost 0, with 8 bases in between. The length of the CDR3 is 13 residues. Germline assignment: CDR1 SGHRS and CDR2 YFSETQ.

There are a few counts of this clone. The CDR3 end shows no conserved phenylalanine or tryptophan, and so a read error is likely. The DNA is left out, because the CDR3 cannot be placed on it with certainty; the CDR3 is given as TCRdb lists it. The CDR3 is CASTVRGPC. This chain uses TRBV3-1 (or the pseudogene TRBV3-2) with TRBJ2-7; the table's D call, TRBD1, was not checked against the DNA. CDR1 is LGHDT and CDR2 is YNNKEL in the germline V gene (reference sequence). From its first to its last residue, the CDR3 has 9 amino acids.

The chain has TRBV30 and TRBJ2-7, with a tentative D call TRBD1 (5 bases). This CDR3 has 11 amino acids. Deletions cut 6 bases from V and 4 bases from J, with 10 bases between. Germline values: CDR1 GTSNPN, CDR2 SVGIG (reference sequence). DNA of the CDR3: TGTGCCTGTGACAGAACTTACGAGCAGTACTTC. This gives the protein CACDRTYEQYF.

Concerning this clone itself: An end of the junction does not agree with germline; a read error may underlie this. The chain is built from TRBV28 and TRBJ2-4; 7 bases agree with TRBD1. CDR3 length: 13 amino acids. CDR1 is MDHEN and CDR2 is SYDVKM in the germline V gene. The DNA for the CDR3 is TGTGCCAGCAGTCTCATAACAGGGGACATTCAGTGCTTC. Protein product: CASSLITGDIQCF.

This clone was observed a handful of times. The CDR3 DNA is TGTGCCAGCAGTTACTCGATGAACACTGAAGCTTTCTTT. Translating gives CASSYSMNTEAFF. The genes are TRBV6-5 and TRBJ1-1; D gene uncertain. V was pared by 0 bases and J by 0 bases, with 2 bases between. This CDR3 is built from 13 residues. The germline V gene has CDR1 MNHEY and CDR2 SVGAGI.

This chain connects TRBV29-1 to TRBJ2-5; 8 nucleotides match TRBD2. There are 15 residues in the CDR3. The trim removed 0 bases at V and 7 bases at J, leaving 10 bases unmatched. Germline-derived CDR1 and CDR2 are SQVTM and ANQGSEA. The CDR3 DNA sequence: TGCAGCGTTGAAGATGGGACTAGTAGGGTTGGGACCCAGTACTTC. It codes for CSVEDGTSRVGTQYF.

The CDR3 loop is CASSIRGKYEQYF. In DNA form, the CDR3 reads TGTGCCAGCAGCATCAGGGGGAAATACGAGCAGTACTTC. The genes are TRBV28 and TRBJ2-7, with 7 nucleotides matching TRBD1. The ends lost 6 bases at V and 4 bases at J; junction bases unmatched: 6. Per germline, CDR1 MDHEN and CDR2 SYDVKM. The CDR3 sequence is 13 residues long.

This chain's CDR3 is CASSKSGTVNEQFF. The CDR3, as DNA: TGTGCCAGCAGCAAATCCGGGACTGTCAATGAGCAGTTCTTC. The V gene is TRBV21-1, the J gene TRBJ2-1; the DNA was not compared with TRBD2, the D call given in the table. TRBV21-1 is a documented pseudogene. The CDR3 sequence is 14 residues long.

The genes are TRBV11-2 and TRBJ2-5; 8 nucleotides agree with TRBD2. Losses at the gene ends were 4 bases for V and 5 bases for J; bases not matched to a gene: 12. Per germline, CDR1 SGHAT and CDR2 FQNNGV. CDR3 size: 16 residues. For the CDR3, the DNA is TGTGCCAGCAGCTCAACCTCGACTAGCGTGTATGAGACCCAGTACTTC. This translates into CASSSTSTSVYETQYF. Full variable domain (outside the CDR3, taken from reference TRBV11-2 and TRBJ2-5): EAGVAQSPRYKIIEKRQSVAFWCNPISGHATLYWYQQILGQGPKLLIQFQNNGVVDDSQLPKDRFSAERLKGVDSTLKIQPAKLEDSAVYLCASSSTSTSVYETQYFGPGTRLLVL.